Below, one TCR beta chain is given with its context. This specimen belongs to a study of blood T cell repertoires in COVID-19. For the study at large: PBMCs, B-cell-depleted T cells, or T cells were the source of the cDNA or gDNA that made up the material.

The V gene end was trimmed by 4 bases and the J gene end by 6 bases; junction bases not matched to a gene: 3. This CDR3 is 13 amino acids long. Germline CDR1 SGHNT, CDR2 YYREEE (reference sequence). The protocol was immunoSEQ multiplex PCR, while the TCRdb copy is restricted to in-frame clones and leaves out a portion. This sample carries 300,000 to 350,000 clones, over 80% of them seen once, and the ten largest clones take around 9%. The specimen sequenced was PBMCs or T cells enriched from blood (not recorded which). This chain uses TRBV5-4 with TRBJ1-2, with 10 bases lining up with TRBD1. The receptor was derived from a woman younger than 30 who had recovered from COVID-19. The DNA of the CDR3 is TGTGCCAGCAGCAGGACAGGGGGGAATGGCTACACCTTC. Protein sequence: CASSRTGGNGYTF.